This T cell receptor beta chain appears in the sequencing data of a study of molecular identifiers for immune sequencing clone quantification. This CDR3 spans 13 amino acids. CDR1 MNHEY and CDR2 SVGEGT come from the germline V gene. The germline V and J ends were trimmed by 2 bases and 6 bases, with 8 bases remaining between them. Each CDR3 protein gets one entry after TCRdb re-called the PCR reads with MiXCR. The repertoire has tens of thousands of distinct CDR3 sequences, roughly 20% of them found once; the top ten carry over 1.3%. The genes are TRBV6-2 or TRBV6-3 and TRBJ2-1; D gene unclear. The sequence was obtained from a human donor in good health. Some libraries in this study had Jurkat cell RNA spiked in. Source material: naive CD8+ T cells from blood, with Jurkat cell RNA spiked in. Documented subset: FACS-sorted CD8+CD4-CCR7+CD45RA+ naive T cells. CDR3 DNA: TGTGCCAGCAGTTACCCCCTCCCCAATGAGCAGTTCTTC. Translating it yields CASSYPLPNEQFF.